The 9 T cell receptor beta chains presented below share a single source sample, sequenced in a study of blood T cell repertoires in COVID-19. Here immunoSEQ multiplex PCR was the method, and the copy in TCRdb shows in-frame clones only, minus some. The sample shows over 45,000 clones, approximately 85% of them seen only once. The sequenced sample was peripheral blood. The receptors derive from a human donor in a cohort sampled during active COVID-19.

This sequence joins TRBV28 and TRBJ2-7, with 11 bases fitting TRBD2. The CDR3 spans 17 residues. V lost 5 bases and J lost 6; bases outside the gene matches: 15. CDR1 and CDR2 from the germline V gene are MDHEN and SYDVKM. The CDR3 is CASSPTPPGLAVGEQYF. The CDR3 DNA reads TGTGCCAGCAGTCCCACTCCTCCGGGACTAGCGGTTGGCGAGCAGTACTTC.

The chain couples TRBV6-4 to TRBJ2-3, with TRBD2 identical over 9 bases. This CDR3 has 14 residues. The germline CDR1 and CDR2 sequences are MRHNA and SNTAGT. V trimming: 4 bases; J trimming: 9 bases; junction bases outside the gene matches: 8. CDR3 in amino acids: CASSVEAGGRTQYF. The DNA for the CDR3 is TGTGCCAGCAGTGTGGAAGCGGGAGGCCGAACGCAGTATTTT.

The gene calls are TRBV5-8 and TRBJ2-1; the D is unclear. Trimming left V 1 base short and J 8 bases short, with 4 bases between. The CDR3 loop spans 11 amino acids. Germline CDR1 reads SGHTS; CDR2 reads YDEGEE. The CDR3 here is CASSLRDEQFF. The CDR3 coding sequence is TGTGCCAGCAGCTTGAGAGATGAGCAGTTCTTC.

This clone is categorized as large. This chain joins TRBV3-1 (or the pseudogene TRBV3-2) and TRBJ2-1; 10 nucleotides agree with TRBD2. Germline lookup yields CDR1 LGHDT and CDR2 YNNKEL (reference sequence). V lost 4 bases to trimming and J lost 8 bases; unmatched junction nucleotides: 11. CDR3 length: 16 residues. DNA of the CDR3: TGTGCCAGCAGCCCCCATCTAGCGGGAGTATCGGATGAGCAGTTCTTC. This encodes CASSPHLAGVSDEQFF.

The chain carries TRBV27 and TRBJ1-2; 9 positions match TRBD1. V lost 4 bases to trimming and J lost 3 bases; unmatched junction nucleotides: 0. Germline V gene sequence: CDR1 MNHEY, CDR2 SMNVEV (reference sequence). This CDR3 is built from 13 residues. CDR3 in DNA: TGTGCCAGCAGTTGGGACAGGGACTATGGCTACACCTTC. Residues: CASSWDRDYGYTF.

This clone was detected a few times. The chain recombines TRBV5-1 with TRBJ2-5; weak D call: TRBD2 (6 bases). Trimming removed 2 bases at V and 1 base at J, with 12 bases between. The CDR3 extends over 15 amino acids. Germline loops: CDR1 SGHRS, CDR2 YFSETQ. CDR3 coding DNA: TGCGCCAGCAGCTTCGAGGGACTGGCCCAAGAGACCCAGTACTTC. It yields the protein CASSFEGLAQETQYF. The variable domain in full, with the rest retrieved from reference TRBV5-1 and TRBJ2-5, is KAGVTQTPRYLIKTRGQQVTLSCSPISGHRSVSWYQQTPGQGLQFLFEYFSETQRNKGNFPGRFSGRQFSNSRSEMNVSTLELGDSALYLCASSFEGLAQETQYFGPGTRLLVL.

The chain is built from TRBV19 and TRBJ2-3; 8 bases align to TRBD1. V lost 3 bases, J lost 2 bases, and 4 bases stayed unmatched. CDR3 size: 15 residues. Germline V lookup: CDR1 LNHDA, CDR2 SQIVND (reference sequence). The CDR3 is CASSIDRGLTDTQYF. CDR3 DNA sequence: TGTGCCAGTAGTATTGACAGGGGCCTCACAGATACGCAGTATTTT.

This sequence joins TRBV10-2 and TRBJ2-5; D may be TRBD1 (7 bases). Germline loops: CDR1 WSHSY, CDR2 SAAADI. The CDR3 has 17 residues. V lost 2 bases, J lost 4 bases, and 20 bases lay in between. The CDR3 region has the DNA TGCGCCAGCAGTGAGCCCTCAAAGGGGGCGGGACGAGAGACCCAGTACTTC. This sequence encodes CASSEPSKGAGRETQYF.

This chain uses TRBV25-1 with TRBJ1-1; TRBD1 is a possible D gene (5 bases). The CDR3 loop spans 12 amino acids. CDR1 is MGHDK and CDR2 is SYGVNS in the germline V gene. V was trimmed by 7 bases and J by 1 base, leaving 7 bases between them. Written as DNA, the CDR3 is TGTGCCAGCAAGGGGCCGAACACTGAAGCTTTCTTT. The encoded protein is CASKGPNTEAFF.